Below, one T cell receptor beta chain is given with its context. The data belong to a study of blood T cell repertoires in COVID-19. V lost 3 bases to trimming and J lost 6 bases; unmatched junction nucleotides: 9. Germline CDR1 SGDLS, CDR2 YYNGEE. The CDR3 has 16 amino acids. In the study's own analysis: Researchers report that nucleated cell counts were estimated from reference gene primer amplification. Profiled with immunoSEQ multiplex PCR; TCRdb holds only in-frame clones, not every one. Clone size and V and J calls were adopted from that table, with D and trimming inferred from the DNA. The sample holds about 140,000 clones; roughly 90% are singletons and the top ten take around 4.5%.

The sample taken for sequencing was PBMCs or T cells enriched from blood (not recorded which). The TCR comes from a man aged 50 or older who had recovered from COVID-19. The V gene is TRBV9, the J gene TRBJ2-3; 11 bases agree with TRBD2. In nucleotides, the CDR3 is TGTGCCAGCAGCGGAACTAGCGGGGGCTATAGGGATACGCAGTATTTT. Translated: CASSGTSGGYRDTQYF.